Sequencing of this T cell receptor (beta chain) was carried out in a study of blood T cell repertoires in COVID-19 (dated by TCRdb to about 2020). Regarding the research as a whole: Samples from collaborators originated in the United States, Italy and Spain and spanned both the acute and convalescent phases of COVID-19. The prospective study material was composed of cDNA or gDNA derived from T cells, B-cell-depleted T cells, or PBMCs. Deeply sampled blood TCRbeta repertoires from subjects exposed to, actively infected with, or recovered from COVID-19 were included in the dataset. The repertoires were made available in a free public database intended to serve as a resource for research on the immune response to SARS-CoV-2. The samples were drawn from the first 160 participants of the ongoing ImmuneRACE study and from 1,254 subjects provided by 6 global collaborators. A de-identified subject ID, COVID-19 status, age in years and sex were almost always included in the sample metadata. Where HLA class I and class II types were available, the types were taken from metadata supplied by the sample provider, not from assay-based typing.

The paper as a whole reports these results and caveats: The amount of clinical and demographic metadata varied by source and participant and was provided uncurated.

The immunoSEQ Assay, a bias-controlled multiplex PCR, was used to amplify TCRbeta CDR3 regions from genomic DNA. The original pipeline was this. The number of nucleated cells in each sample was estimated from the amplification of reference gene primers within the assay. To quantify the absolute abundance of each unique TCRbeta CDR3 rearrangement, sequence reads were collapsed and filtered. Productive Simpson clonality was computed per sample as the square root of Simpson's diversity index over productive rearrangements. The immuneACCESS repertoire file appears here via TCRdb, limited to in-frame rearrangements. These files lack a portion of the clones; in checked studies, under half of the deficit traces to unresolved V genes, and the cause of the others is not known. V and J calls and clone size come straight from that table; D and trimming were deduced from the DNA. The sample contains 45,000 or so clones, roughly 89% of them found a single time. The top ten constitute approximately 13% of the sample.

Each collaborating institution followed its own protocols to collect whole blood in K2EDTA tubes. For TCRbeta analysis, collaborators shipped samples in one of three forms: frozen whole blood, isolated PBMCs, or DNA extracted from either of those sample types. Notes on this clone: Its antigen remains undetermined. No much larger clone is present one base from it, and per-base qualities are unavailable.

V is pared back by 1 base and J by 2 bases, with 9 bases lying between the germline termini. The CDR3 covers 15 residues, taking in both the cysteine and the phenylalanine. The DNA shown is the 45-base CDR3, in frame from base 1. Per the germline V gene, KGHDR is the CDR1 and SFDVKD is the CDR2. Here the chain combines TRBV24-1 and TRBJ2-3; D gene: possibly TRBD1, on 5 matching bases. Sequencing was carried out using peripheral blood. The sequence was obtained from a man older than 75 with acute or convalescent COVID-19. The bases read TGTGCCACCAGTGATTTATCGGACAACACAGATACGCAGTATTTT. Its protein is CATSDLSDNTDTQYF.